These 30 T cell receptor beta chains share one sample of origin, sequenced in a study of control samples from healthy donors and cancer patients. Sequencing was performed with immunoSEQ multiplex PCR; in TCRdb, only in-frame clones are kept and a portion is missing. The table has about 120,000 clones, around nine tenths seen once. Source material: blood. The receptors shown here come from a man aged 25 to 45 in good health.

The rearrangement uses TRBV12-5 and TRBJ2-1; tentatively, D is TRBD1 or TRBD2 (6 bases each). The CDR3 consists of 14 residues. Trimming stripped 6 bases from V and 4 bases from J, with 13 bases between. Germline CDR1 LGHNT, CDR2 FRNRAP. As DNA, the CDR3 is TGTGCTAGTGGCCAAGGGGGGTTGTACAATGAGCAGTTCTTC. Translating it yields CASGQGGLYNEQFF.

The chain couples TRBV30 to TRBJ1-1; D is unresolved. CDR3 length: 15 amino acids. Germline CDR1 GTSNPN, CDR2 SVGIG (reference sequence). The ends were cut back, 0 bases at V and 4 bases at J, with 15 bases in the middle. DNA for the CDR3: TGTGCCTGGAGTGTACTCTGGGGTAGTGGCACTGAAGCTTTCTTT. Translating gives CAWSVLWGSGTEAFF.

The chain links TRBV5-6 to TRBJ1-2, with D possibly matching TRBD1 (6 bases). Germline V lookup: CDR1 SGHDT, CDR2 YYEEEE. The CDR3 spans 14 residues. V was trimmed by 4 bases and J by 4 bases, leaving 14 bases between them. The CDR3, as DNA: TGTGCCAGCAGCCAGGGGATTCCGGCCTATGGCTACACCTTC. The encoded protein is CASSQGIPAYGYTF.

The genes are TRBV5-5 and TRBJ2-1; D remains unclear. V was shortened by 4 bases and J by 2 bases, with 7 bases between the two germline ends. Germline V gives CDR1 SGHKS, CDR2 YYEKEE (reference sequence). The CDR3 consists of 13 residues. The CDR3 reads CASSPDTYNEQFF. The CDR3 nucleotides read TGTGCCAGCAGCCCTGACACCTACAATGAGCAGTTCTTC.

The gene calls are TRBV2 and TRBJ2-3; 10 nucleotides agree with TRBD2. The germline V gene has CDR1 SNHLY and CDR2 FYNNEI. V lost 11 bases to trimming and J lost 4 bases; unmatched junction nucleotides: 12. The CDR3 has 15 residues. CDR3: CADALAGGLADTQYF. For the CDR3, the DNA is TGTGCCGACGCCTTAGCGGGAGGACTCGCAGATACGCAGTATTTT.

The chain links TRBV3-1 (or the pseudogene TRBV3-2) to TRBJ1-4; a possible D gene is TRBD1 (6 bases). V was clipped by 3 bases and J by 5 bases, with 13 bases between them. The CDR3 consists of 15 residues. The germline gives CDR1 LGHDT, CDR2 YNNKEL (reference sequence). CDR3 DNA: TGTGCCAGCAGCCATTATGGACAGAGCAATGAAAAACTGTTTTTT. Protein product: CASSHYGQSNEKLFF.

The chain has TRBV2 and TRBJ2-5; 9 positions match TRBD1. CDR1 and CDR2 from the germline V gene are SNHLY and FYNNEI. Germline trimming cut 1 base from V and 5 bases from J; bases unmatched to any gene: 5. The CDR3 spans 15 residues. CDR3 in amino acids: CASSEGNRGPETQYF. The CDR3 coding sequence is TGTGCCAGCAGTGAAGGAAACAGGGGGCCGGAGACCCAGTACTTC.

CDR3 nucleotide sequence: TGCGCCAGCAGCCATGGGAGGGGGGTACTGGGTGAAGGCTACACCTTC. Translated: CASSHGRGVLGEGYTF. The rearrangement uses TRBV4-1 and TRBJ1-2, with TRBD1 as a possible D gene (6 bases). Trimming removed 3 bases from V and 8 bases from J, with 22 bases in between. The CDR3 contains 16 residues. CDR1 and CDR2 from the germline V gene are MGHRA and YSYEKL.

The DNA for the CDR3 is TGTGCCAGCAGCGTAATGGCGGGGGGCACGCAGTATTTT. Amino acid sequence: CASSVMAGGTQYF. The chain carries TRBV9 and TRBJ2-3; TRBD2 matches 8 bases. This CDR3 is 13 amino acids long. Germline CDR1 reads SGDLS; CDR2 reads YYNGEE. With V trimmed by 1 base and J by 9 bases, 4 bases remained unmatched.

A single count supports this clone. The chain joins TRBV7-6 to TRBJ2-1; 12 nucleotides agree with TRBD2. This CDR3 has 16 residues. Germline loops: CDR1 SGHVS, CDR2 FNYEAQ. J lost 5 bases, V lost 5 bases, and 7 bases had no gene match. For the CDR3, the DNA is TGTGCCAGCAGCCGCGAGCTAGCGGGGGGGGACAATGAGCAGTTCTTC. Protein: CASSRELAGGDNEQFF.

This clone was seen only a few times. The CDR3, as DNA: TGTGCCAGCACCCGGGGACTACAGGGAGATAATTCACCCCTCCACTTT. The encoded protein is CASTRGLQGDNSPLHF. This chain joins TRBV27 and TRBJ1-6; tentatively, D is TRBD1 (6 bases). This CDR3 is built from 16 residues. The V gene's germline CDR1 is MNHEY and CDR2 SMNVEV (reference sequence). With 7 bases removed from V and 5 bases from J, the gap between germline ends came to 18 bases.

The chain uses TRBV5-8 and TRBJ1-2; D is possibly TRBD1 (5 bases). CDR3 length equals 13 residues. Germline CDR1 SGHTS, CDR2 YDEGEE. V was pared by 10 bases and J by 3 bases, with 16 bases between. DNA for the CDR3: TGTGCCGGCACCCCGCGGGGGGACTATGGCTACACCTTC. Translating gives CAGTPRGDYGYTF.

This chain joins TRBV11-3 and TRBJ1-1; D unresolved. Trimming stripped 0 bases from V and 5 bases from J, with 10 bases between. The CDR3 sequence is 14 residues long. Germline CDR1 SGHNT, CDR2 YENEEA. CDR3 nucleotide sequence: TGTGCCAGCAGCTTAGAAGTCTTCCAGACTGAAGCTTTCTTT. It encodes CASSLEVFQTEAFF.

The chain employs TRBV30 and TRBJ1-4, with D perhaps matching TRBD1 (6 bases). The CDR3 is 14 amino acids. Trimming took off 2 bases at V and 4 bases at J, with 11 bases between the two ends. Germline CDR1 reads GTSNPN; CDR2 reads SVGIG (reference sequence). The CDR3 protein is CAWSRGAFNEKLFF. CDR3 DNA: TGTGCCTGGAGTAGGGGGGCCTTTAATGAAAAACTGTTTTTT.

The chain recombines TRBV27 with TRBJ2-7; 11 bases fit TRBD2. The J segment lost 3 bases and the V segment lost 1 base, leaving 2 bases of the junction unmatched. CDR1 and CDR2 from the germline V gene are MNHEY and SMNVEV (reference sequence). CDR3 size: 15 residues. CDR3 DNA sequence: TGTGCCAGCAGTTTATATAGCGGGGGGGGCTACGAGCAGTACTTC. Amino acids: CASSLYSGGGYEQYF.

The V and J genes are TRBV27 and TRBJ1-1, with D unresolved. V was shortened by 3 bases and J by 5 bases, with 13 bases between the two germline ends. Germline-derived CDR1 and CDR2 are MNHEY and SMNVEV (reference sequence). The CDR3 has 14 amino acids. CDR3 region: CASSFNEGVTEAFF. CDR3 DNA: TGTGCCAGCAGTTTTAATGAGGGCGTTACTGAAGCTTTCTTT.

The chain uses TRBV19 and TRBJ2-1; 11 positions agree with TRBD2. The CDR3 runs 16 residues. V dropped 0 bases and J dropped 6; count of bases not matched to a gene: 4. Germline V gives CDR1 LNHDA, CDR2 SQIVND (reference sequence). CDR3 in DNA: TGTGCCAGTAGTATAGATCTTCTAGCGGGGGGCAATGAGCAGTTCTTC. It translates to CASSIDLLAGGNEQFF.

This chain links TRBV12-3 or TRBV12-4 with TRBJ2-2, with D perhaps given as TRBD1 or TRBD2 (5 bases each). The germline V and J ends were trimmed by 11 bases and 2 bases, with 12 bases remaining between them. CDR3 length: 13 residues. The CDR3, as DNA: TGTGCCTTCCTGAGGGGTAACACCGGGGAGCTGTTTTTT. This gives the protein CAFLRGNTGELFF.

The sample holds a few counts of this clone. V and J are TRBV12-5 and TRBJ2-2; 8 bases fit TRBD1. Trimming cost V 8 bases and J 4 bases; bases outside gene matches: 12. CDR1 is LGHNT and CDR2 is FRNRAP in the germline V gene. This CDR3 has 16 residues. This CDR3 is CASRAGGFSITGELFF. In DNA, the CDR3 is TGTGCTAGTCGGGCAGGGGGCTTTAGTATCACCGGGGAGCTGTTTTTT. The variable domain in full, with the rest retrieved from reference TRBV12-5 and TRBJ2-2, is DARVTQTPRHKVTEMGQEVTMRCQPILGHNTVFWYRQTMMQGLELLAYFRNRAPLDDSGMPKDRFSAEMPDATLATLKIQPSEPRDSAVYFCASRAGGFSITGELFFGEGSRLTVL.

V is TRBV3-1 (or the pseudogene TRBV3-2) and J is TRBJ1-1; D remains unclear. The V gene's germline CDR1 is LGHDT and CDR2 YNNKEL (reference sequence). The CDR3 covers 15 residues. V lost 0 bases, J lost 0 bases, and 8 bases lay in between. CDR3 coding DNA: TGTGCCAGCAGCCAAGATCTGGGGATGAACACTGAAGCTTTCTTT. This codes for CASSQDLGMNTEAFF.

The chain has TRBV11-2 and TRBJ1-1, with D perhaps TRBD1 (6 bases). V was clipped by 5 bases and J by 0 bases, with 10 bases between them. Germline-derived CDR1 and CDR2 are SGHAT and FQNNGV. The CDR3 length is 14 residues. CDR3 loop: CASSRDKMNTEAFF. The CDR3 bases are TGTGCCAGCAGCCGGGACAAGATGAACACTGAAGCTTTCTTT.

V and J are TRBV7-8 and TRBJ1-6; TRBD1 aligns across 9 bases. This CDR3 is built from 15 residues. V lost 6 bases, J lost 7 bases, and 7 bases stayed unmatched. The germline gives CDR1 SGHVS, CDR2 FQNEAQ. The CDR3 nucleotides read TGTGCCAGCAGACAGGACAGGGGTGGAAATTCACCCCTCCACTTT. Translating it yields CASRQDRGGNSPLHF.

The chain uses TRBV27 and TRBJ1-2, with D tentatively TRBD1 (5 bases). Trimming took off 8 bases at V and 5 bases at J, with 12 bases between the two ends. CDR3 length: 12 residues. The V gene's germline CDR1 is MNHEY and CDR2 SMNVEV (reference sequence). CDR3 sequence: CASGGVPYGYTF. CDR3 nucleotide sequence: TGTGCCAGCGGGGGGGTGCCTTATGGCTACACCTTC.

The rearrangement links TRBV19 to TRBJ1-1; D is possibly TRBD1 (6 bases). Germline-derived CDR1 and CDR2 are LNHDA and SQIVND (reference sequence). Trimming removed 9 bases from V and 3 bases from J, with 14 bases in between. There are 13 residues in the CDR3. CDR3 sequence reads: CASRGQGDTEAFF. The CDR3, as DNA: TGTGCCAGCCGGGGGCAGGGAGACACTGAAGCTTTCTTT.

J is TRBJ2-5 and V is TRBV5-4, with 10 bases matching TRBD1. CDR1 is SGHNT, CDR2 YYREEE, per germline (reference sequence). The trim removed 4 bases at V and 5 bases at J, leaving 5 bases unmatched. This CDR3 contains 14 residues. CDR3 sequence (DNA): TGTGCCAGCAGCAGACAGGGGGCCAGGGAGACCCAGTACTTC. Residues: CASSRQGARETQYF.

The chain links TRBV18 to TRBJ1-6; tentatively, D is TRBD1 (6 bases). The V end was cut by 3 bases, the J end by 1 base, with 22 bases between. The CDR3 covers 20 residues. Per germline, CDR1 KGHSH and CDR2 LQKENI. The CDR3 here is CASSPLPTGGGKSYNSPLHF. The CDR3 region has the DNA TGTGCCAGCTCACCCCTCCCGACAGGCGGAGGGAAGTCCTATAATTCACCCCTCCACTTT. The whole variable domain, remainder taken from reference TRBV18 and TRBJ1-6, is NAGVMQNPRHLVRRRGQEARLRCSPMKGHSHVYWYRQLPEEGLKFMVYLQKENIIDESGMPKERFSAEFPKEGPSILRIQQVVRGDSAAYFCASSPLPTGGGKSYNSPLHFGNGTRLTVT.

This clone was counted only a few times. This sequence joins TRBV24-1 and TRBJ1-5, with unresolved D. Germline assignment: CDR1 KGHDR and CDR2 SFDVKD. This CDR3 comprises 15 residues. Deletions cut 3 bases from V and 2 bases from J, with 10 bases between. CDR3 DNA: TGTGCCACCAGTGATAGGGTCGTAGGCAATCAGCCCCAGCATTTT. Its translation: CATSDRVVGNQPQHF.

The V call is TRBV10-1, the J call TRBJ2-3; D is uncertain. V was pared by 3 bases and J by 2 bases, with 9 bases between. The CDR3 spans 14 residues. Per germline, CDR1 WNHNN and CDR2 SYGVQD (reference sequence). The CDR3, as DNA: TGCGCCAGCAGTGAACGAGTTGACACAGATACGCAGTATTTT. It translates to CASSERVDTDTQYF.

The rearrangement links TRBV4-2 to TRBJ2-3; D remains unclear. The germline V and J ends were trimmed by 1 base and 2 bases, with 7 bases remaining between them. In germline, CDR1 is LGHNA, CDR2 YNFKEQ. The CDR3 covers 14 residues. The CDR3 DNA reads as TGTGCCAGCAGCCAAGTTGCAGACACAGATACGCAGTATTTT. The encoded protein is CASSQVADTDTQYF.

The chain joins TRBV2 to TRBJ1-5, with 7 bases fitting TRBD1. With 4 bases clipped from V and 0 bases from J, the junction kept 6 bases outside the gene matches. Germline CDR1 SNHLY, CDR2 FYNNEI. The CDR3 is 16 residues long. The CDR3 nucleotides are TGTGCCAGCAGTGCGGACAGGTGGGATAGCAATCAGCCCCAGCATTTT. Amino acid sequence: CASSADRWDSNQPQHF.